The 19 T cell receptor beta chains below were found in one sample sequenced in a study of regulatory T cells in long-lasting Graves disease. The time point: newly diagnosed GD, antithyroid drugs for less than 3 months. PBMC RNA served as the TCR library source. HTBI primers from iRepertoire and Arm-PCR of CDR3 regions yielded the TCR beta libraries. Each CDR3 protein is one row after TCRdb ran MiXCR on the multiplex PCR reads. The sample gives fewer than 650,000 distinct CDR3 sequences, about 16% of which show up once; more than 10% is in the top ten. Another study also made use of these data, one on T cells in Graves' hyperthyroidism and ophthalmopathy.

The sample consisted of peripheral blood mononuclear cells (PBMCs), taken at new diagnosis, from a patient treated with antithyroid drugs. These receptors came from a man aged 18 to 30 with Graves disease.

The chain recombines TRBV18 with TRBJ2-1; D unclear. V was shortened by 1 base and J by 9 bases, with 10 bases between the two germline ends. Germline CDR1 KGHSH, CDR2 LQKENI. The CDR3 loop spans 13 amino acids. CDR3 sequence reads: CASSPRREAEQFF. CDR3 DNA sequence: TGTGCCAGCTCACCACGGCGCGAAGCTGAGCAGTTCTTC.

At least ten counts were recorded for this clonotype. CDR3 residues: CASSLDSGSWNEQFF. CDR3 DNA sequence: TGTGCCAGCAGCTTAGATTCGGGCTCTTGGAATGAGCAGTTCTTC. The V gene is TRBV11-2, the J gene TRBJ2-1; no definite D call. The length of the CDR3 is 15 residues. The germline V gene encodes CDR1 SGHAT and CDR2 FQNNGV. V was shortened by 0 bases and J by 7 bases, with 13 bases between the two germline ends.

The table lists this clonotype with many counts. This chain connects TRBV6-2 or TRBV6-3 to TRBJ2-5; a weak D match, TRBD2 (6 bases). V was cut by 5 bases and J by 1 base, with 17 bases left in between. This CDR3 has 16 amino acids. Germline assignment: CDR1 MNHEY and CDR2 SVGEGT. The CDR3 is CASSDTSRLIQETQYF. DNA for the CDR3: TGTGCCAGCAGTGACACTAGCAGACTAATCCAAGAGACCCAGTACTTC.

Many counts were recorded for this clonotype. This chain links TRBV2 with TRBJ1-4; D not resolved. CDR3 length equals 14 residues. The V end was cut by 0 bases, the J end by 7 bases, with 9 bases between. Germline V CDR1 and CDR2: SNHLY, FYNNEI. The CDR3: CASSEALKGEKLFF. The CDR3 nucleotides read TGTGCCAGCAGTGAAGCGCTTAAGGGTGAAAAACTGTTTTTT.

The rearrangement uses TRBV7-9 and TRBJ1-5; weak D call: TRBD1 (5 bases). Trimming removed 8 bases at V and 0 bases at J, with 14 bases between. Germline V gene sequence: CDR1 SEHNR, CDR2 FQNEAQ (reference sequence). CDR3 length: 15 residues. CDR3 loop: CASSGGDVSNQPQHF. CDR3 sequence (DNA): TGTGCCAGCTCCGGCGGGGACGTTAGCAATCAGCCCCAGCATTTT.

This clonotype occurred a few times. The chain combines TRBV20-1 with TRBJ1-2; 7 bases agree with TRBD1. Germline V gives CDR1 DFQATT, CDR2 SNEGSKA (reference sequence). The CDR3 consists of 17 residues. Germline trimming cut 1 base from V and 6 bases from J; bases unmatched to any gene: 17. The CDR3 DNA follows: TGCAGTGCTAGAGGTCTGGGACAGCGGGGTCTTAAGGATGGCTACACCTTC. Translated: CSARGLGQRGLKDGYTF.

This rearrangement joins TRBV4-1 to TRBJ2-5; D gene ambiguous. The V and J ends lost 1 base and 5 bases respectively, with 8 bases between them. CDR3 length: 13 residues. Germline V gene data show CDR1 as MGHRA and CDR2 as YSYEKL. This CDR3 is CASSQVIPETQYF. The CDR3 coding sequence is TGCGCCAGCAGCCAAGTTATCCCCGAGACCCAGTACTTC.

The table lists this clonotype with many counts. The gene calls are TRBV6-1 and TRBJ1-1; 10 nucleotides align to TRBD1. V shed 6 bases, J shed 0 bases, and the junction held 10 bases outside the gene matches. In germline, CDR1 is MNHNS, CDR2 SASEGT. The CDR3 has 17 residues. Written as DNA, the CDR3 is TGTGCCAGCAGCGACCCGGGACAGGGGACCATGAACACTGAAGCTTTCTTT. This codes for CASSDPGQGTMNTEAFF.

The gene calls are TRBV9 and TRBJ1-5; 7 bases match TRBD1. The V and J ends lost 3 bases and 0 bases, in that order; junction bases with no gene match: 3. This CDR3 contains 15 residues. Germline CDR1 SGDLS, CDR2 YYNGEE. CDR3 in amino acids: CASSAGQASNQPQHF. CDR3 DNA: TGTGCCAGCAGCGCCGGACAGGCTAGCAATCAGCCCCAGCATTTT.

At least ten counts were recorded for this clonotype. The gene calls are TRBV7-9 and TRBJ1-1; no clear D gene. The V end was cut by 5 bases, the J end by 2 bases, with 15 bases between. This CDR3 contains 15 residues. Germline V gene data show CDR1 as SEHNR and CDR2 as FQNEAQ (reference sequence). This chain's CDR3 is CASSTPTRSNTEAFF. The CDR3 DNA is TGTGCCAGCAGCACCCCGACAAGGTCCAACACTGAAGCTTTCTTT.

This clonotype was counted at least ten times. CDR3 loop: CASSRTTSDSDTQYF. DNA for the CDR3: TGTGCCAGCAGTCGGACGACTAGCGATTCGGATACGCAGTATTTT. The V gene is TRBV27, the J gene TRBJ2-3, with TRBD2 matching 8 bases. After removal of 5 bases from V and 6 bases from J, the junction contained 10 bases not matched to a gene. This CDR3 comprises 15 residues. Germline CDR1 and CDR2: MNHEY and SMNVEV (reference sequence).

This clonotype was recorded many times. The chain combines TRBV12-3 or TRBV12-4 with TRBJ1-6; 11 nucleotides line up with TRBD1. With V trimmed by 3 bases and J by 0 bases, 4 bases remained unmatched. The CDR3 contains 18 residues. CDR3 protein: CASSFSGTGGSYNSPLHF. CDR3 nucleotide sequence: TGTGCCAGCAGTTTCTCCGGGACAGGGGGCTCCTATAATTCACCCCTCCACTTT.

This clonotype was observed a few times. V is TRBV12-3 or TRBV12-4 and J is TRBJ2-3; D possibly corresponds to TRBD2 (6 bases). The germline V and J ends were trimmed by 5 bases and 2 bases, with 11 bases remaining between them. The length of the CDR3 is 14 residues. This CDR3 is CASSNRDSTDTQYF. CDR3 bases: TGTGCCAGCAGTAACCGGGACTCCACAGATACGCAGTATTTT.

This clonotype was observed a few times. Given a much more abundant clone one base away, this may be a read error. The limits of the CDR3 on the DNA are not certain, so only TCRdb's listed CDR3 is given. CDR3 loop: CASWADGIYGHTF. The rearrangement uses TRBV2 and TRBJ1-2; TRBD1 is the table's D call, not checked against the DNA. The germline gives CDR1 SNHLY, CDR2 FYNNEI. The CDR3 region is 13 residues in length, termini included.

This clonotype appeared many times. V is TRBV11-2 and J is TRBJ2-2; 7 positions match TRBD2. Germline V gene lookup returns CDR1 SGHAT and CDR2 FQNNGV. This CDR3 is built from 15 residues. Losses at the gene ends were 4 bases for V and 5 bases for J; bases not matched to a gene: 7. The CDR3 sequence is CASSWPREGTGELFF. Here the CDR3 DNA reads TGTGCCAGCAGCTGGCCCAGGGAGGGGACCGGGGAGCTGTTTTTT.

This clonotype was picked up many times. The chain carries TRBV12-3 or TRBV12-4 and TRBJ2-7; D is undetermined. CDR3 length equals 13 residues. The V end lost 7 bases, the J end lost 6 bases, and 16 bases lay between the germline ends. Here the CDR3 reads CASTPLFGAEQYF. The CDR3 DNA is TGTGCCAGCACCCCCCTTTTTGGCGCCGAGCAGTACTTC.

J is TRBJ2-1 and V is TRBV3-1, with 13 bases aligning to TRBD2. The CDR3 has 20 residues. Trimming cost V 4 bases and J 2 bases; bases outside gene matches: 14. Germline V gene sequence: CDR1 LGHDT, CDR2 YNNKEL (reference sequence). CDR3 protein: CASSPRTTSGRTYTYNEQFF. The CDR3 DNA reads TGTGCCAGCAGCCCCCGAACGACTAGCGGGAGGACCTACACCTACAATGAGCAGTTCTTC.

This clonotype was picked up many times. The J gene is TRBJ2-7, the V gene TRBV12-3 or TRBV12-4, with 13 bases aligning to TRBD2. V shed 6 bases and J 5 bases; nucleotides not matched to a gene: 4. The CDR3 extends over 14 amino acids. The DNA of the CDR3 is TGTGCCAGCAGGACTAGCGGGAGGAAGGACGAGCAGTACTTC. Its translation is CASRTSGRKDEQYF.

This clonotype has more than one count but fewer than ten. The chain couples TRBV4-2 to TRBJ1-2; possibly TRBD1 for D (6 bases). Looked up from germline, CDR1 is LGHNA and CDR2 is YNFKEQ. This CDR3 contains 14 residues. Trimming left V 4 bases short and J 6 bases short, with 15 bases between. The CDR3 spells CASSPATGYHGYTF. CDR3 in DNA: TGTGCCAGCAGCCCGGCCACAGGGTATCATGGCTACACCTTC.